This section outlines one T cell receptor beta chain sequence together with its context. What it binds is not known. A quantity of about 0.45 to 1 ug RNA underwent reverse transcription using random hexamers. The amplification used immunoSEQ multiplex PCR on TCR beta CDR3; it spanned 54 Vbeta and 13 Jbeta. One entry per CDR3 protein results from TCRdb running MiXCR on the immunoSEQ multiplex PCR reads. Of about 90,000 distinct CDR3 sequences in the sample, approximately 92% were seen once. Sequencing targeted TCR beta in T cells from blood (CD8+ and CD4+). FACS enriched CD8+ TEMRA cells, while bulk CD8+ and CD4+ were negatively isolated. The sample is drawn from a study of CD8 T cells in Susac syndrome. Study observations and caveats: The authors acknowledged that their TCR sequencing and HLA analysis involved a relatively small number of individuals.

The germline V gene has CDR1 LGHDT and CDR2 YNNKEL (reference sequence). Trimming took 0 bases from V and 0 from J, leaving 12 bases between them. The CDR3 loop spans 16 amino acids. This clonotype originated in a human donor in good health. The rearrangement uses TRBV3-1 and TRBJ2-7; tentatively, D is TRBD1 or TRBD2 (5 bases each). The sequencing sample was made of CD8+ T cells from PBMCs. The CDR3 nucleotides read TGTGCCAGCAGCCAAGATCTTATCGGGACCTCCTACGAGCAGTACTTC. It is translated as CASSQDLIGTSYEQYF.